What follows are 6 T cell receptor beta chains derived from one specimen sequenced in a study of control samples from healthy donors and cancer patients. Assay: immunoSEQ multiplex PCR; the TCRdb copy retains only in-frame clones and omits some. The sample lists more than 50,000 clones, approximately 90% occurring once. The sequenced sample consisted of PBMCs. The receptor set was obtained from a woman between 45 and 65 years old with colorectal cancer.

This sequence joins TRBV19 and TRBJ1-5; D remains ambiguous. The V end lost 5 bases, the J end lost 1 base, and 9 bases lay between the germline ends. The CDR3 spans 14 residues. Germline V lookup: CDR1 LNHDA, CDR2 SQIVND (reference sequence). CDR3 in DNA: TGTGCCAGTAGTCCCCGAACGAGCAATCAGCCCCAGCATTTT. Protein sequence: CASSPRTSNQPQHF.

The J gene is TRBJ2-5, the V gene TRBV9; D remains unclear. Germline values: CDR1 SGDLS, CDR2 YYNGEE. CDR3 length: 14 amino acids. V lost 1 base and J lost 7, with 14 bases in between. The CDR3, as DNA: TGTGCCAGCAGCGTAACACAACACCCGGGGACCCAGTACTTC. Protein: CASSVTQHPGTQYF. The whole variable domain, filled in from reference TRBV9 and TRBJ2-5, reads DSGVTQTPKHLITATGQRVTLRCSPRSGDLSVYWYQQSLDQGLQFLIQYYNGEERAKGNILERFSAQQFPDLHSELNLSSLELGDSALYFCASSVTQHPGTQYFGPGTRLLVL.

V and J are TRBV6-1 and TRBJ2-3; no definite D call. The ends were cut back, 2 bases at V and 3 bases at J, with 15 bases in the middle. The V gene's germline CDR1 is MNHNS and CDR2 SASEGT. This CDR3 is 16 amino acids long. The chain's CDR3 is CASSESDNAYTDTQYF. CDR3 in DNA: TGTGCCAGCAGTGAATCTGACAATGCGTATACAGATACGCAGTATTTT.

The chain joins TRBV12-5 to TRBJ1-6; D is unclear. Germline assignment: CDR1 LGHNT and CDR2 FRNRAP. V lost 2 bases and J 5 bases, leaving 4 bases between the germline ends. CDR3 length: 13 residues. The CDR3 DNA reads TGTGCTAGTGGTTTGATGGATAATTCACCCCTCCACTTT. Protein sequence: CASGLMDNSPLHF.

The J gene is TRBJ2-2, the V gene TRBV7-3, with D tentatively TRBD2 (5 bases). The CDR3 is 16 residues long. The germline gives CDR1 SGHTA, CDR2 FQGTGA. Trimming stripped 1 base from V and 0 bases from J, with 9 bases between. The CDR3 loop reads CASSLKRRTNTGELFF. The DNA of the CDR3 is TGTGCCAGCAGCTTAAAGCGGAGAACGAACACCGGGGAGCTGTTTTTT.

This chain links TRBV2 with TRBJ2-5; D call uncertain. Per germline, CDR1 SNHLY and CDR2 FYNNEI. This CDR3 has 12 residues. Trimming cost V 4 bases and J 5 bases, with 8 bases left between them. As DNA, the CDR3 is TGTGCCAGCAGTGCCGCACGGGAGACCCAGTACTTC. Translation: CASSAARETQYF.